These 23 T cell receptor beta chains were sequenced from one sample in a study of blood T cells in healthy people across ages. Through a sample-barcoded 5' primer and a J-beta primer mix, a second PCR was run for roughly 7 to 12 cycles. Each CDR3 protein is one row after TCRdb ran MiXCR on the 5' RACE reads. The sample lists about 780,000 distinct CDR3 sequences; around half were seen once. Sequenced material: blood. The receptors here all came from a man older than 75 in good health.

For this clonotype: A much more abundant neighbour one base away suggests this may be a read error. The chain recombines TRBV29-1 with TRBJ2-3; 10 bases agree with TRBD1. CDR3 length: 15 residues. The V gene's germline CDR1 is SQVTM and CDR2 ANQGSEA. With 5 bases clipped from V and 4 bases from J, the junction kept 9 bases outside the gene matches. CDR3 loop: CSVKVGQGIADTQYF. The DNA for the CDR3 is TGCAGCGTTAAGGTGGGACAGGGGATCGCAGATACGCAGTATTTT.

This chain connects TRBV7-2 to TRBJ1-4, with D perhaps TRBD1 (5 bases). The germline gives CDR1 SGHTA, CDR2 FQGNSA. CDR3 length: 15 residues. V lost 5 bases and J 8 bases, leaving 18 bases between the germline ends. The CDR3 bases are TGTGCCAGCAGCCCGGACGGGGGAAGGGAGGAAAAACTGTTTTTT. Translated, it gives CASSPDGGREEKLFF.

Concerning this clonotype: The junction and the germline gene differ at one end; a read error may be behind it. CDR3 amino acids: CAGSPSNADTQYF. CDR3 DNA: TGTGCCGGCTCACCAAGCAACGCAGATACGCAGTATTTT. The chain carries TRBV18 and TRBJ2-3; D remains unclear. CDR1 and CDR2 (germline): KGHSH, LQKENI. This CDR3 has 13 amino acids.

This sequence joins TRBV25-1 and TRBJ1-2; possible D gene TRBD1, 5 bases. CDR3 size: 15 residues. The V end lost 0 bases, the J end lost 7 bases, and 15 bases lay between the germline ends. Germline lookup yields CDR1 MGHDK and CDR2 SYGVNS. In DNA, the CDR3 is TGTGCCAGCAGTGAATATGAGGGGTCGGTGCGTGGCTACACCTTC. Encoded protein: CASSEYEGSVRGYTF.

V and J are TRBV28 and TRBJ2-1; weak D call: TRBD1 (5 bases). CDR1 is MDHEN and CDR2 is SYDVKM in the germline V gene. V was trimmed by 7 bases and J by 3 bases, leaving 10 bases between them. The CDR3 extends over 13 amino acids. In DNA form, the CDR3 reads TGTGCCAGCATCGACAGATTCTACAATGAGCAGTTCTTC. This encodes CASIDRFYNEQFF.

This clonotype was detected only a few times. The chain uses TRBV18 and TRBJ2-7; TRBD1 matches at 7 bases. Germline V gene data show CDR1 as KGHSH and CDR2 as LQKENI. V lost 3 bases, J lost 3 bases, and 11 bases stayed unmatched. The CDR3 is made up of 16 amino acids. The CDR3 DNA reads TGTGCCAGCTCACCGTCGAGGACAGGAGTAAACTACGAGCAGTACTTC. This gives the protein CASSPSRTGVNYEQYF. The entire variable domain, with the rest obtained from reference TRBV18 and TRBJ2-7, is as follows: NAGVMQNPRHLVRRRGQEARLRCSPMKGHSHVYWYRQLPEEGLKFMVYLQKENIIDESGMPKERFSAEFPKEGPSILRIQQVVRGDSAAYFCASSPSRTGVNYEQYFGPGTRLTVT.

This clonotype was counted at least ten times. The J gene is TRBJ1-2, the V gene TRBV4-2, with D possibly matching TRBD1 (5 bases). Germline CDR1 reads LGHNA; CDR2 reads YNFKEQ. Between the trimmed V and J ends, which lost 1 base and 4 bases, there was a span of 16 bases. The CDR3 length is 16 residues. CDR3 DNA: TGTGCCAGCAGCCAAGGTTCGACCGGGACCGGCTATGGCTACACCTTC. Protein: CASSQGSTGTGYGYTF.

About this clonotype: This may stem from a read error, because a much larger clone lies one nucleotide away. The chain links TRBV7-9 to TRBJ2-5; 11 bases fit TRBD2. The CDR3 sequence is 15 residues long. Germline lookup yields CDR1 SEHNR and CDR2 FQNEAQ (reference sequence). Trimming removed 3 bases from V and 11 bases from J; junction bases left unmatched: 11. For the CDR3, the DNA is TGTGCCAGCAGCTTGGTACTAGCGGGAGAAAATGAGCAGTACTTC. It specifies CASSLVLAGENEQYF.

This clonotype was detected ten times or more. This may be a read error, as it is one base from a much larger clone. The V call is TRBV20-1, the J call TRBJ2-5; D gene unclear. CDR3 size: 13 residues. Trimming pared 1 base from V and 11 bases from J, leaving 17 bases between. Germline V lookup: CDR1 DFQATT, CDR2 SNEGSKA (reference sequence). CDR3 sequence reads: CSARALSLLGQYF. In nucleotides, the CDR3 is TGCAGTGCTAGAGCCCTCTCACTACTCGGGCAGTACTTC.

The chain links TRBV7-8 to TRBJ2-1, with D perhaps being TRBD1 or TRBD2 (5 bases each). This CDR3 contains 13 residues. Looked up from germline, CDR1 is SGHVS and CDR2 is FQNEAQ. V was pared by 4 bases and J by 10 bases, with 14 bases between. CDR3 DNA sequence: TGTGCCAGCAGCTCCGGGGCAGAGCCAGAGCAGTTCTTC. As protein: CASSSGAEPEQFF.

The rearrangement joins TRBV7-9 to TRBJ2-7; TRBD2 matches at 9 bases. Looked up from germline, CDR1 is SEHNR and CDR2 is FQNEAQ (reference sequence). Trimming removed 10 bases from V and 7 bases from J; junction bases left unmatched: 17. This CDR3 has 15 residues. CDR3 sequence: CANNLEGLALREQYF. CDR3 nucleotides: TGTGCCAACAACTTAGAGGGACTAGCCCTGCGTGAGCAGTACTTC.

This clonotype has ten or more counts. This chain connects TRBV25-1 to TRBJ2-7; a weak D match, TRBD2 (6 bases). The CDR3 is 13 residues long. Germline-derived CDR1 and CDR2 are MGHDK and SYGVNS. V dropped 8 bases and J dropped 2 bases, with 13 bases sitting between them. The CDR3 sequence is CASGRGAAYEQYF. The CDR3 region has the DNA TGTGCCAGCGGCCGCGGGGCCGCCTACGAGCAGTACTTC.

A remark on this clonotype: A much larger clone differs by one base, so this may be a read error. The J gene is TRBJ2-7, the V gene TRBV5-6; TRBD1 matches 9 bases. TRBJ2-5 explains the end of the DNA better; the J call may be wrong. CDR1 and CDR2 from the germline V gene are SGHDT and YYEEEE. This CDR3 region has 14 residues. In nucleotides, the CDR3 is TGTGCCAGCAGCTTGGTGGACAGGGGTGGGACCCAGTACTTC. It codes for CASSLVDRGGTQYF.

This chain joins TRBV28 and TRBJ2-1, with 7 nucleotides matching TRBD2. The germline gives CDR1 MDHEN, CDR2 SYDVKM. V lost 5 bases, J lost 8 bases, and 12 bases stayed unmatched. The length of the CDR3 is 15 residues. The CDR3 is CASSGGRAGIHEQFF. The CDR3 DNA is TGTGCCAGCAGTGGAGGACGAGCGGGAATCCATGAGCAGTTCTTC.

The rearrangement uses TRBV2 and TRBJ2-3, with 8 positions matching TRBD2. The CDR3 covers 15 residues. From germline, CDR1 is SNHLY and CDR2 FYNNEI. The V and J ends lost 7 bases and 4 bases, in that order; junction bases with no gene match: 10. The CDR3 sequence is CASKERAGAPDTQYF. CDR3 sequence (DNA): TGTGCCAGCAAAGAACGAGCGGGAGCCCCAGATACGCAGTATTTT. Looking up the rest from reference TRBV2 and TRBJ2-3 gives the full variable domain: EPEVTQTPSHQVTQMGQEVILRCVPISNHLYFYWYRQILGQKVEFLVSFYNNEISEKSEIFDDQFSVERPDGSNFTLKIRSTKLEDSAMYFCASKERAGAPDTQYFGPGTRLTVL.

This clonotype appeared a few times. V and J are TRBV7-3 and TRBJ2-7, with a possible D match to TRBD1 (6 bases). V lost 7 bases and J lost 2, with 15 bases in between. The CDR3 runs 14 residues. Germline CDR1 reads SGHTA; CDR2 reads FQGTGA. The CDR3 here is CASIQGGSPYEQYF. The CDR3 DNA is TGTGCCAGCATCCAAGGGGGTTCCCCCTACGAGCAGTACTTC.

The chain links TRBV7-2 to TRBJ2-3; 9 bases agree with TRBD2. The length of the CDR3 is 16 residues. Germline trimming cut 0 bases from V and 4 bases from J; bases unmatched to any gene: 5. Per germline, CDR1 SGHTA and CDR2 FQGNSA. The CDR3 loop is CASSLASGSGSDTQYF. The CDR3 bases are TGTGCCAGCAGCTTAGCTAGCGGGAGTGGCTCAGATACGCAGTATTTT.

The chain employs TRBV12-3 or TRBV12-4 and TRBJ1-2; 7 positions match TRBD1. Unmatched junction bases numbered 16, after V lost 10 bases and J lost 8 bases. CDR3 length: 14 amino acids. CDR3 nucleotide sequence: TGTGCCATCAGCCTCGACAGGGTTTGGAGGGGCTACACCTTC. Residues: CAISLDRVWRGYTF.

This chain links TRBV5-1 with TRBJ1-5; a weak D match, TRBD1 (6 bases). The germline gives CDR1 SGHRS, CDR2 YFSETQ. Deletions cut 5 bases from V and 3 bases from J, with 12 bases between. The CDR3 is 14 amino acids. The CDR3, as DNA: TGCGCCAGCAGTTACGGGGGCCCCAATCAGCCCCAGCATTTT. Translation gives CASSYGGPNQPQHF.

This clonotype was counted only a few times. The V gene is TRBV20-1, the J gene TRBJ2-3; TRBD2 matches at 9 bases. The ends lost 6 bases at V and 3 bases at J; junction bases unmatched: 10. The CDR3 runs to 15 residues. The V gene's germline CDR1 is DFQATT and CDR2 SNEGSKA (reference sequence). The CDR3 coding sequence is TGCAGTGCAAACCAAAGGAGCGGGAGGACAGATACGCAGTATTTT. This sequence encodes CSANQRSGRTDTQYF.

This chain uses TRBV20-1 with TRBJ2-3; tentatively, D is TRBD2 (6 bases). The V end was cut by 3 bases, the J end by 2 bases, with 15 bases between. Germline lookup yields CDR1 DFQATT and CDR2 SNEGSKA (reference sequence). CDR3 length equals 15 residues. CDR3: CSASSGTSTTDTQYF. The CDR3 DNA reads TGCAGTGCTAGTTCGGGGACTTCCACCACAGATACGCAGTATTTT.

This clonotype was observed a few times. The junction shows a germline mismatch at one end, possibly a read error. The chain has TRBV12-3 or TRBV12-4 and TRBJ2-3; 9 bases are shared with TRBD2. The CDR3 length is 14 residues. CDR3 in DNA: TGTGCCAGCAGTGGCCGCGGGAGGGCAGATGCGCAGTATTTT. Amino acids: CASSGRGRADAQYF.

The chain's CDR3 is CASSWTSGSRSGELFF. The CDR3 bases are TGTGCCAGCAGCTGGACTAGCGGGAGTAGGTCCGGGGAGCTGTTTTTT. The chain uses TRBV9 and TRBJ2-2, with 13 positions matching TRBD2. The CDR3 covers 16 residues. CDR1 and CDR2 (germline): SGDLS, YYNGEE. V lost 4 bases, J lost 6 bases, and 6 bases stayed unmatched.